These 24 T cell receptor beta chains came from one sample sequenced in a study of T-cell memory formation after mild COVID-19. MiXCR, applied by TCRdb to the 5' RACE reads, yields one record per CDR3 protein. This table holds fewer than 650,000 distinct CDR3 sequences, less than 25% found once. Sequenced sample: PBMCs or a T cell subset sorted from them (not recorded which). Receptor source: an adult woman who had mild COVID-19 (a few samples of this study predate the infection). Cell type and time point are not known.

The CDR3 coding sequence is TGTGCCAGCAGCCCAGGACGGACTAGGAACACTGAAGCTTTCTTT. Protein sequence: CASSPGRTRNTEAFF. The chain is built from TRBV7-8 and TRBJ1-1; D not resolved. The V and J ends lost 5 bases and 1 base respectively, with 14 bases between them. The CDR3 totals 15 residues. Germline loops: CDR1 SGHVS, CDR2 FQNEAQ.

This chain joins TRBV7-2 and TRBJ2-1; possible D gene TRBD2, 5 bases. The CDR3 sequence is 14 residues long. Germline CDR1 reads SGHTA; CDR2 reads FQGNSA. The V and J ends lost 2 bases and 2 bases respectively, with 7 bases between them. The DNA for the CDR3 is TGTGCCAGCAGCTTAACTAGAGCCTACAATGAGCAGTTCTTC. Residues: CASSLTRAYNEQFF.

This clonotype was observed a few times. Germline and junction disagree at one end, which may indicate a read error. V gene TRBV5-1 combines with J gene TRBJ2-7, with 7 bases aligning to TRBD1. The CDR3 extends over 15 amino acids. Germline loops: CDR1 SGHRS, CDR2 YFSETQ. As DNA, the CDR3 is TGCGCCAGCAGCTCCTACTACAGGGGCTCCTCCGAGCAGTACTTC. It codes for CASSSYYRGSSEQYF. Looking up the rest from reference TRBV5-1 and TRBJ2-7 gives the full variable domain: KAGVTQTPRYLIKTRGQQVTLSCSPISGHRSVSWYQQTPGQGLQFLFEYFSETQRNKGNFPGRFSGRQFSNSRSEMNVSTLELGDSALYLCASSSYYRGSSEQYFGPGTRLTVT.

This clonotype was picked up a small number of times. The genes are TRBV12-3 or TRBV12-4 and TRBJ2-1; the match to TRBD2 covers 8 bases. V dropped 6 bases and J dropped 9; count of bases not matched to a gene: 13. The CDR3 sequence is 15 residues long. DNA for the CDR3: TGTGCCAGCAGACATAGCGGGACCAGAGGGAGTGAGCAGTTCTTC. Protein product: CASRHSGTRGSEQFF.

This sequence joins TRBV24-1 and TRBJ1-5, with a weak D call TRBD1 (6 bases). This CDR3 is built from 13 residues. Germline lookup yields CDR1 KGHDR and CDR2 SFDVKD. Trimming pared 4 bases from V and 4 bases from J, leaving 7 bases between. The CDR3 DNA follows: TGTGCCACCAGTGAAACAGGGAATCAGCCCCAGCATTTT. Its translation: CATSETGNQPQHF.

The chain combines TRBV5-6 with TRBJ1-2; 9 bases align to TRBD1. The CDR3 runs 13 residues. With 3 bases clipped from V and 8 bases from J, the junction kept 5 bases outside the gene matches. Germline V gives CDR1 SGHDT, CDR2 YYEEEE. In DNA, the CDR3 is TGTGCCAGCAGCTATGGGACAGGGCGAGGCTACACCTTC. Translating gives CASSYGTGRGYTF.

The chain links TRBV12-3 or TRBV12-4 to TRBJ1-5; D unclear. The CDR3 runs 13 residues. The ends were cut back, 3 bases at V and 3 bases at J, with 6 bases in the middle. This CDR3 reads CASSFLANQPQHF. In nucleotides, the CDR3 is TGTGCCAGCAGTTTCCTCGCCAATCAGCCCCAGCATTTT.

This chain uses TRBV5-1 with TRBJ1-2, with 10 bases lining up with TRBD1. The CDR3 is 14 amino acids. CDR1 and CDR2 from the germline V gene are SGHRS and YFSETQ. V was pared by 4 bases and J by 6 bases, with 6 bases of the junction left unmatched. The CDR3 loop reads CASSLPGQGHGYTF. The CDR3 nucleotides are TGCGCCAGCAGCCTGCCGGGACAGGGGCATGGCTACACCTTC. Together with reference TRBV5-1 and TRBJ1-2, the CDR3 gives the full variable domain: KAGVTQTPRYLIKTRGQQVTLSCSPISGHRSVSWYQQTPGQGLQFLFEYFSETQRNKGNFPGRFSGRQFSNSRSEMNVSTLELGDSALYLCASSLPGQGHGYTFGSGTRLTVV.

The V gene is TRBV18, the J gene TRBJ2-1; D not resolved. Trimming shortened V by 3 bases and J by 8 bases, and 8 bases separated the two germline ends. Per germline, CDR1 KGHSH and CDR2 LQKENI. CDR3 length: 12 residues. The CDR3 DNA sequence: TGTGCCAGCTCACCCAGGAGCGATGAGCAGTTCTTC. It yields the protein CASSPRSDEQFF. The full variable domain, in which reference TRBV18 and TRBJ2-1 provide the parts outside the CDR3, is NAGVMQNPRHLVRRRGQEARLRCSPMKGHSHVYWYRQLPEEGLKFMVYLQKENIIDESGMPKERFSAEFPKEGPSILRIQQVVRGDSAAYFCASSPRSDEQFFGPGTRLTVL.

V is TRBV20-1 and J is TRBJ1-6, with a tentative D call TRBD1 (6 bases). The V end was cut by 3 bases, the J end by 7 bases, with 7 bases between. Germline V CDR1 and CDR2: DFQATT, SNEGSKA (reference sequence). The CDR3 length is 12 residues. DNA of the CDR3: TGCAGTGCTAGGACAGGAAATTCACCCCTCCACTTT. It codes for CSARTGNSPLHF.

This clonotype was observed a handful of times. V usage is TRBV15 and J usage is TRBJ2-6; 7 bases are shared with TRBD1. The CDR3 runs 15 residues. The junction had 7 bases not matched to a gene; V was cut back by 11 bases and J by 0 bases. Germline CDR1 is LNHNV and CDR2 is YYDKDF (reference sequence). In DNA form, the CDR3 reads TGTGCCGCCGGGGACAGAGACTCTGGGGCCAACGTCCTGACTTTC. This encodes CAAGDRDSGANVLTF.

The chain links TRBV12-3 or TRBV12-4 to TRBJ2-7; 8 nucleotides align to TRBD1. There are 14 residues in the CDR3. Trimming at V came to 5 bases and at J to 6 bases, leaving 9 bases not matched to a gene. Written as DNA, the CDR3 is TGTGCCAGCAGTCAGCGACAGGGGATTGGCGAGCAGTACTTC. As protein: CASSQRQGIGEQYF.

A few counts support this clonotype. This chain links TRBV28 with TRBJ2-1; D gene uncertain. The CDR3 runs 15 residues. From germline, CDR1 is MDHEN and CDR2 SYDVKM. The V and J ends lost 5 bases and 3 bases respectively, with 14 bases between them. The chain's CDR3 is CASSLSYGNYNEQFF. In nucleotides, the CDR3 is TGTGCCAGCAGTCTTAGCTACGGAAACTACAATGAGCAGTTCTTC.

Comments on this clonotype: At one end the junction does not follow the germline gene, possibly because of a read error. This chain uses TRBV3-1 with TRBJ1-1, with D unclear. CDR1 is LGHDT, CDR2 YNNKEL, per germline (reference sequence). There are 15 residues in the CDR3. CDR3: CSSSPPSGLNTEAFF. CDR3 nucleotide sequence: TGTTCCAGCAGCCCGCCTTCGGGCCTGAACACTGAAGCTTTCTTT.

The rearrangement uses TRBV7-9 and TRBJ2-7, with 9 bases identical to TRBD2. This CDR3 contains 14 residues. Germline V gene data show CDR1 as SEHNR and CDR2 as FQNEAQ (reference sequence). V dropped 6 bases and J dropped 2; count of bases not matched to a gene: 5. For the CDR3, the DNA is TGTGCCAGCAGGGCGGGAGGGCCCGCCTACGAGCAGTACTTC. Its translation is CASRAGGPAYEQYF.

This chain links TRBV12-3 or TRBV12-4 with TRBJ2-7; D is unclear. The V end lost 7 bases, the J end lost 0 bases, and 4 bases lay between the germline ends. The CDR3 length is 11 residues. CDR3 region: CASNYSYEQYF. CDR3 bases: TGTGCCAGCAATTACTCCTACGAGCAGTACTTC.

This clonotype was seen repeatedly, ten times or more. Compared with germline, one end of the junction differs, possibly owing to a read error. The CDR3 reads CASSQGWRGSFNEQFF. CDR3 bases: TGCGCCAGCAGCCAAGGTTGGCGGGGGTCCTTCAATGAGCAGTTCTTC. The V gene is TRBV4-3, the J gene TRBJ2-1; 7 nucleotides agree with TRBD2. Germline CDR1 and CDR2: LGHNA and YSLEER. This CDR3 is built from 16 residues.

This clonotype was seen more than once but under ten times. CDR3 bases: TGTGCCTCACGGACAGGGTCCTACGAGCAGTACTTC. Amino acids: CASRTGSYEQYF. This rearrangement joins TRBV7-9 to TRBJ2-7; 8 bases match TRBD1. The CDR3 runs 12 residues. V lost 11 bases, J lost 1 base, and 4 bases stayed unmatched. The germline V gene has CDR1 SEHNR and CDR2 FQNEAQ (reference sequence).

The chain joins TRBV6-2 or TRBV6-3 to TRBJ2-4; TRBD1 or TRBD2 may be the D gene (5 bases each). Trimming pared 6 bases from V and 0 bases from J, leaving 15 bases between. CDR3 length: 16 residues. Per the germline V gene, CDR1 is MNHEY and CDR2 is SVGEGT. DNA of the CDR3: TGTGCCAGCAGAAAATCGGGACGACTAGCCAAAAACATTCAGTACTTC. Encoded protein: CASRKSGRLAKNIQYF.

This chain links TRBV7-6 with TRBJ2-1; 13 bases are a match to TRBD2. Looked up from germline, CDR1 is SGHVS and CDR2 is FNYEAQ. This CDR3 contains 17 residues. V was pared by 5 bases and J by 5 bases, with 9 bases of the junction left unmatched. Written as DNA, the CDR3 is TGTGCCAGCAGCCCGATTGGGACTAGCGGGGATAACAATGAGCAGTTCTTC. Residues: CASSPIGTSGDNNEQFF.

This clonotype has only a few counts. The V call is TRBV7-9, the J call TRBJ2-1; possibly TRBD2 for D (6 bases). V lost 6 bases and J lost 1, with 7 bases in between. From germline, CDR1 is SEHNR and CDR2 FQNEAQ (reference sequence). The CDR3 runs 13 residues. This chain's CDR3 is CASRSGSYNEQFF. The CDR3 DNA follows: TGTGCCAGCAGGAGCGGGTCCTACAATGAGCAGTTCTTC. Based on the CDR3 plus reference TRBV7-9 and TRBJ2-1, the full variable domain is DTGVSQNPRHKITKRGQNVTFRCDPISEHNRLYWYRQTLGQGPEFLTYFQNEAQLEKSRLLSDRFSAERPKGSFSTLEIQRTEQGDSAMYLCASRSGSYNEQFFGPGTRLTVL.

This clonotype was seen more than once but under ten times. The chain employs TRBV4-1 and TRBJ2-6, with 7 bases fitting TRBD1. CDR1 and CDR2 from the germline V gene are MGHRA and YSYEKL. This CDR3 spans 21 amino acids. V trimming: 0 bases; J trimming: 0 bases; junction bases outside the gene matches: 14. CDR3 bases: TGCGCCAGCAGCCAAGAGTTCGGACAGGCGTACTCCTACTCTGGGGCCAACGTCCTGACTTTC. As protein: CASSQEFGQAYSYSGANVLTF.

The V call is TRBV7-9, the J call TRBJ2-1; D might be TRBD1 (6 bases). CDR1 is SEHNR, CDR2 FQNEAQ, per germline (reference sequence). The V gene lost 6 bases and the J gene lost 9 bases, with 24 bases spanning the gap. The CDR3 runs to 16 residues. The CDR3 sequence is CASRGAAPGYGPEQFF. The CDR3 DNA follows: TGTGCCAGCAGGGGGGCGGCCCCAGGGTACGGTCCTGAGCAGTTCTTC.

This clonotype was seen more than once but under ten times. CDR3 in amino acids: CSASPMGSEKLFF. In DNA, the CDR3 is TGCAGTGCTAGCCCCATGGGTAGCGAAAAACTGTTTTTT. The V gene is TRBV20-1, the J gene TRBJ1-4, with D hard to call. The CDR3 covers 13 residues. The ends were cut back, 3 bases at V and 8 bases at J, with 13 bases in the middle. The germline V gene has CDR1 DFQATT and CDR2 SNEGSKA (reference sequence).